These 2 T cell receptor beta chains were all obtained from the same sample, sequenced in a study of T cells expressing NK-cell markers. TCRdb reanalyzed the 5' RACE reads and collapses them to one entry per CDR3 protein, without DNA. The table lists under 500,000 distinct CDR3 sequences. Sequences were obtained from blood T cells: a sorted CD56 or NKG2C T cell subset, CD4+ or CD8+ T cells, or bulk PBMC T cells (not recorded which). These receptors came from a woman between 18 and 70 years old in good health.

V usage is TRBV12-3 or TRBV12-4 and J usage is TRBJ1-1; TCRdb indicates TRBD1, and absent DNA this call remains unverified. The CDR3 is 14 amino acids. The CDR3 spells CASRPQGTWTEAFF.

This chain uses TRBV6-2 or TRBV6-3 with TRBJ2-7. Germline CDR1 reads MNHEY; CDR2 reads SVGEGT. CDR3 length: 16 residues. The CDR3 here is CASSYPIGGRAYEQYF.